This TCR beta chain was profiled in a study of OX40 agonist ivuxolimab in advanced cancers. Repertoires were generated with immunoSEQ multiplex PCR, while TCRdb's copy carries only in-frame clones and drops some. The sample has tens of thousands of clones, around 88% seen once. Trimming took 6 bases from V and 3 from J; bases not matched to a gene: 8. Per the germline V gene, CDR1 is SGDLS and CDR2 is YYNGEE. CDR3 length: 15 residues. The sample consisted of CD4+ or CD8+ T cells sorted from blood, taken in a trial of the OX40 agonist ivuxolimab. The receptor comes from an adult with an advanced solid tumor such as melanoma, head and neck, liver or kidney cancer. The chain is built from TRBV9 and TRBJ2-2, with 7 nucleotides matching TRBD1. The CDR3 DNA reads TGTGCCAGCACTGGGGCAGGGGGATACACCGGGGAGCTGTTTTTT. Protein product: CASTGAGGYTGELFF.